These 20 T cell receptor beta chains were sequenced from one sample in a study of blood T cell repertoires in COVID-19 (dated by TCRdb to the early 2020s). The method behind the library was the immunoSEQ multiplex PCR assay. Held by TCRdb, this immuneACCESS table contains in-frame sequences only and omits some clones. Under half of the omission traces to an unresolved V gene where checked; the cause of the rest is unknown. The sample table shows 60,000 to 75,000 clones, and about nine tenths are seen once. The top ten constitute roughly 2% of the sample. Sequencing input: peripheral blood. Source of these receptors: a man younger than 45 with acute or convalescent COVID-19.

The rearrangement links TRBV7-9 to TRBJ1-1, with D possibly matching TRBD1 (5 bases). The germline gives CDR1 SEHNR, CDR2 FQNEAQ (reference sequence). V lost 3 bases and J 4 bases, leaving 9 bases between the germline ends. CDR3 length equals 13 residues. CDR3 region: CASSLAGPTEAFF. The CDR3 DNA sequence: TGTGCCAGCAGCTTGGCAGGGCCCACTGAAGCTTTCTTT.

The V gene is TRBV6-4, the J gene TRBJ1-4, with D hard to call. V was clipped by 5 bases and J by 8 bases, with 12 bases between them. The CDR3 runs 13 residues. CDR1 MRHNA and CDR2 SNTAGT come from the germline V gene. The CDR3: CASSRRAGEKLFF. CDR3 nucleotide sequence: TGTGCCAGCAGTCGGAGGGCGGGGGAAAAACTGTTTTTT.

The J gene is TRBJ1-5, the V gene TRBV4-3; D is unclear. V shed 0 bases and J shed 3 bases, with 9 bases lying between them. Germline-derived CDR1 and CDR2 are LGHNA and YSLEER. The CDR3 spans 15 residues. CDR3 DNA sequence: TGCGCCAGCAGCCAAGATTGGGAGATCAATCAGCCCCAGCATTTT. Its protein is CASSQDWEINQPQHF.

The chain is built from TRBV2 and TRBJ1-2, with D unclear. Trimming removed 4 bases at V and 7 bases at J, with 4 bases between. Germline loops: CDR1 SNHLY, CDR2 FYNNEI. CDR3 size: 10 residues. The CDR3 DNA is TGTGCCAGCAGTGTCGTTGGCTACACCTTC. It is translated as CASSVVGYTF. Full variable domain (missing parts from reference TRBV2 and TRBJ1-2): EPEVTQTPSHQVTQMGQEVILRCVPISNHLYFYWYRQILGQKVEFLVSFYNNEISEKSEIFDDQFSVERPDGSNFTLKIRSTKLEDSAMYFCASSVVGYTFGSGTRLTVV.

The chain has TRBV6-5 and TRBJ1-1, with TRBD1 as a possible D gene (5 bases). Between the trimmed V and J ends, which lost 4 bases and 11 bases, there was a span of 20 bases. This CDR3 contains 14 residues. Germline V gene lookup returns CDR1 MNHEY and CDR2 SVGAGI. The CDR3 sequence: CASSSGGDLIRAFF. The CDR3 DNA reads as TGTGCCAGCAGTTCGGGCGGGGACCTAATCCGGGCTTTCTTT.

This clone was counted a single time. This chain joins TRBV7-8 and TRBJ1-2; TRBD1 might be the D (6 bases). The CDR3 loop spans 14 amino acids. Germline CDR1 SGHVS, CDR2 FQNEAQ. Trimming shortened V by 1 base and J by 7 bases, and 13 bases separated the two germline ends. CDR3 in DNA: TGTGCCAGCAGCTTAGGGACAGAAATTGTTGGCTACACCTTC. It encodes CASSLGTEIVGYTF.

The chain employs TRBV15 and TRBJ1-1, with D perhaps TRBD1 (5 bases). V shed 9 bases and J shed 0 bases, with 11 bases lying between them. Per the germline V gene, CDR1 is LNHNV and CDR2 is YYDKDF (reference sequence). This CDR3 has 13 amino acids. The CDR3 region has the DNA TGTGCCACTGGGAGGGGAATGAACACTGAAGCTTTCTTT. Amino acid sequence: CATGRGMNTEAFF. The full variable domain, completed using reference TRBV15 and TRBJ1-1, is DAMVIQNPRYQVTQFGKPVTLSCSQTLNHNVMYWYQQKSSQAPKLLFHYYDKDFNNEADTPDNFQSRRPNTSFCFLDIRSPGLGDTAMYLCATGRGMNTEAFFGQGTRLTVV.

The chain links TRBV23-1 to TRBJ2-1, with D possibly being TRBD1 (7 bases). TRBV23-1 belongs to the ORF category, with a function that is uncertain. Deletions cut 0 bases from V and 0 bases from J, with 24 bases between. The CDR3 spans 21 residues. Here the CDR3 reads CASSQSEGQMELLDSYNEQFF. The CDR3 region has the DNA TGCGCCAGCAGTCAATCGGAGGGACAGATGGAGCTTCTGGACTCCTACAATGAGCAGTTCTTC.

The genes are TRBV5-6 and TRBJ1-2; 7 nucleotides align to TRBD1. The CDR3 has 14 amino acids. The germline CDR1 and CDR2 sequences are SGHDT and YYEEEE. The ends lost 4 bases at V and 4 bases at J; junction bases unmatched: 7. The CDR3, as DNA: TGTGCCAGCAGCGCCGGACAGGCGGTCTATGGCTACACCTTC. Protein sequence: CASSAGQAVYGYTF.

This rearrangement joins TRBV18 to TRBJ1-1; 8 nucleotides match TRBD1. The CDR3 sequence is 14 residues long. Germline CDR1 KGHSH, CDR2 LQKENI. V shed 2 bases, J shed 4 bases, and the junction held 3 bases outside the gene matches. CDR3 region: CASSPDRGITEAFF. The CDR3 coding sequence is TGTGCCAGCTCACCAGACAGGGGAATCACTGAAGCTTTCTTT.

The rearrangement joins TRBV7-2 to TRBJ2-3; D is unresolved. CDR3 length: 13 residues. Germline V gene data show CDR1 as SGHTA and CDR2 as FQGNSA. Trimming stripped 5 bases from V and 4 bases from J, with 10 bases between. CDR3 in amino acids: CASSQNFADTQYF. The CDR3 DNA reads as TGTGCCAGCAGCCAAAACTTCGCAGATACGCAGTATTTT.

The table lists this clone with a count of one. This chain joins TRBV6-5 and TRBJ1-6, with D perhaps TRBD1 (5 bases). The CDR3 totals 15 residues. Trimming removed 6 bases from V and 4 bases from J, with 13 bases in between. Germline lookup yields CDR1 MNHEY and CDR2 SVGAGI. The CDR3 DNA follows: TGTGCCAGCAGCGGGGGACCGAAATATAATTCACCCCTCCACTTT. Its protein product is CASSGGPKYNSPLHF.

This clone was detected a few times. The chain couples TRBV18 to TRBJ2-7; 7 nucleotides match TRBD2. CDR1 and CDR2 (germline): KGHSH, LQKENI. The V segment lost 1 base and the J segment 2 bases; nucleotides outside the gene matches: 11. This CDR3 region has 17 residues. CDR3 residues: CASSPRILAGETYEQYF. DNA of the CDR3: TGTGCCAGCTCACCACGGATATTGGCGGGAGAGACCTACGAGCAGTACTTC.

The chain employs TRBV3-1 (or the pseudogene TRBV3-2) and TRBJ1-2; TRBD1 is a possible D gene (6 bases). The germline V gene has CDR1 LGHDT and CDR2 YNNKEL (reference sequence). This CDR3 spans 14 amino acids. The germline V and J ends were trimmed by 3 bases and 0 bases, with 8 bases remaining between them. This chain's CDR3 is CASSQGAANYGYTF. CDR3 nucleotide sequence: TGTGCCAGCAGCCAGGGGGCTGCTAACTATGGCTACACCTTC.

The chain employs TRBV27 and TRBJ1-2; tentative D call: TRBD1 (6 bases). This CDR3 comprises 16 residues. Trimming pared 5 bases from V and 5 bases from J, leaving 21 bases between. CDR1 and CDR2 (germline): MNHEY, SMNVEV (reference sequence). This chain's CDR3 is CASSPLGGVAGYGYTF. CDR3 bases: TGTGCCAGCAGTCCCTTAGGGGGGGTGGCGGGGTATGGCTACACCTTC.

This chain connects TRBV4-3 to TRBJ1-1, with 10 bases matching TRBD1. Germline V lookup: CDR1 LGHNA, CDR2 YSLEER. V shed 2 bases, J shed 7 bases, and the junction held 16 bases outside the gene matches. The CDR3 extends over 18 amino acids. The CDR3 nucleotides are TGCGCCAGCAGCCAACTCATCGCCGGGACAGGGGAGAGTAGTGAAGCTTTCTTT. Protein: CASSQLIAGTGESSEAFF.

The table lists this clone with a few counts. For the CDR3, the DNA is TGTGCCACCAGCAGAGAACTAGCGGGCCTCTACGAGCAGTACTTC. It encodes CATSRELAGLYEQYF. The V call is TRBV15, the J call TRBJ2-7, with 9 bases matching TRBD2. Germline CDR1 reads LNHNV; CDR2 reads YYDKDF (reference sequence). This CDR3 comprises 15 residues. Germline trimming cut 0 bases from V and 3 bases from J; bases unmatched to any gene: 3.

The rearrangement uses TRBV30 and TRBJ1-6; TRBD1 matches 11 bases. The ends lost 2 bases at V and 8 bases at J; junction bases unmatched: 2. This CDR3 spans 14 amino acids. From germline, CDR1 is GTSNPN and CDR2 SVGIG (reference sequence). The CDR3 spells CAWSRDRGYSPLHF. The CDR3 nucleotides are TGTGCCTGGAGTCGGGACAGGGGGTATTCACCCCTCCACTTT.

The CDR3 loop is CASSPGTGGYTEAFF. Here the CDR3 DNA reads TGTGCCAGCTCACCGGGGACAGGGGGGTACACTGAAGCTTTCTTT. The chain combines TRBV18 with TRBJ1-1; 11 positions agree with TRBD1. V dropped 3 bases and J dropped 3; count of bases not matched to a gene: 3. The CDR3 runs 15 residues. In germline, CDR1 is KGHSH, CDR2 LQKENI.

This rearrangement joins TRBV12-1 to TRBJ2-1; no check of the table's D call, TRBD1, against the DNA was made. TRBV12-1 is a pseudogene locus. The CDR3 runs 15 residues. In DNA, the CDR3 is TGTGCCAGCAGCTTCCGGGACAGGGCGTACAATGAGCAGTTCTTC. It codes for CASSFRDRAYNEQFF.